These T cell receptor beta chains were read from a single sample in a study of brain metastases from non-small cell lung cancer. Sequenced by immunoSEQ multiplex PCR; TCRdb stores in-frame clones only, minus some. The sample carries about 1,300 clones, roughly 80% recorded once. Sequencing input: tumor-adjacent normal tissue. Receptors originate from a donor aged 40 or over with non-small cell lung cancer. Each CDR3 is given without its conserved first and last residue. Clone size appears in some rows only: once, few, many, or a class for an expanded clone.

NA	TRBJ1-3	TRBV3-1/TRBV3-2	ASSQAVVFGNTIY
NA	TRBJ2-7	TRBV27	ASSFPGREQY
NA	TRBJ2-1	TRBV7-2	ASTGLAGEYEQF
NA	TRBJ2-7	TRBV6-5	ASSRGGISYEQY
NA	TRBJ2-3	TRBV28	ASSRRDSTDTQY
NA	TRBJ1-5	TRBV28	ASAIMRLGRGQPQH
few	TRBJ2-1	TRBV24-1	ATSDLGQGSGNEQF
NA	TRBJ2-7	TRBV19	ASNPGTSGTYEQY
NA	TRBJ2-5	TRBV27	ASRKETQY
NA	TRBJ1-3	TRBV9	ASGEGENTIY
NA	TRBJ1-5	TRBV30	AWSSGQGIGQPQH
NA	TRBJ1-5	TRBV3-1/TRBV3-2	ASSPRGSGQPQH
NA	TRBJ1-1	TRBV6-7	ASRPRARTGNTEAF
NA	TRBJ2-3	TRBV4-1	ASSQAGRIADTQY
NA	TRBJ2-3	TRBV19	ASSAGLAADTQY
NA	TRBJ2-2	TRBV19	ASSPNPLDTGELF
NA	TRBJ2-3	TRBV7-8	ASSWRGTRTDTQY
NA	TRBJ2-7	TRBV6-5	ASCRSGDDPYEQY
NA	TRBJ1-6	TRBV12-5	ASGFPQSSYNSPLH
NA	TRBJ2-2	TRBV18	ASSAAGELF
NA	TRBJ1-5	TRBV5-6	ASSLGQGGQPQH
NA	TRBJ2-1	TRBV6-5	ASRGLERDNEQF
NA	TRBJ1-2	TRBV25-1	ASSEYSGGYT
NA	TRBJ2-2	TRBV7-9	ASSRGTGSTGELF
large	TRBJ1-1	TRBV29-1	SVQPLGGNFNEAF
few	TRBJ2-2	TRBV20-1	SASRTGSTGELF
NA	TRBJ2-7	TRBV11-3	ASSLGLRGGSEQY
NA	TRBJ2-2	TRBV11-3	ASSLNHRAANTGELF
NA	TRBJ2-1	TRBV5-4	ASSFPRGHNEQF
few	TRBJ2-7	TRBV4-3	ASSQGTGGSYEQY
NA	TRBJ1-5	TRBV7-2	ASSLGGFNQPQH
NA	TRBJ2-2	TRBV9	ASSVESGRKSGELF
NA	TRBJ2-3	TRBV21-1	ASLFTTGAPDTQY
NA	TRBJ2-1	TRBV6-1	ASSDQGLWGEQF
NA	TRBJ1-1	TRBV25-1	ASSDPGTGNTEAF
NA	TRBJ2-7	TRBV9	ASSPPGRDSNYEQY
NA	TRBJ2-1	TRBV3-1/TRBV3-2	ASSQASGSSYNEQF
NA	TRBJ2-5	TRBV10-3	AISALDPTEQETQY
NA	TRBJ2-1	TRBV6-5	ASVRGDEQF
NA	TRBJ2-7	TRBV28	ASAQAGDYEQY
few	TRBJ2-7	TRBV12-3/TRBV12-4	ATSSGGEQY
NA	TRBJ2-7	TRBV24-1	ATSDTGTGVGSEQY
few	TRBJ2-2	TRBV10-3	AIGGTGELF
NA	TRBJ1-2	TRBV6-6	ASSYGRGNYGYT
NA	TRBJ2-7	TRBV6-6	ASSRDRDRVIYEQY
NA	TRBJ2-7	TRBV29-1	SVVTGAEQY
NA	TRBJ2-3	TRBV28	ASSTGLAGITDTQY
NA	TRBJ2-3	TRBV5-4	ASSFTTSGSTDTQY
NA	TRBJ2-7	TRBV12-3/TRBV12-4	ASSPQSYEQY
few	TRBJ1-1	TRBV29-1	SVVEGRGITEAF
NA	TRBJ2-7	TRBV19	ASSPGTSGTYEQY
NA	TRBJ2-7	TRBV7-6	ASSPRLGALEQY